Listed below are T cell receptor beta chains from one sample, sequenced in a study of T-cell memory formation after mild COVID-19. TCRdb re-called the 5' RACE reads through MiXCR, storing one row per CDR3 protein. The top ten hold about 20% of the sample, which has approximately 300,000 distinct CDR3 sequences, 15% to 20% seen once. The specimen sequenced was PBMCs or a T cell subset sorted from them (not recorded which). All receptors derive from a young man who had mild COVID-19 (a few samples of this study predate the infection). Cell type and time point are not known. Both conserved end residues are part of each CDR3. A D gene is named only where the DNA matches it firmly. Size values are once, few and many counts, or a class for expanded clones, and some rows have none.

V gene	D gene	J gene	clone size	CDR3 protein	CDR3 DNA
TRBV6-5	TRBD1	TRBJ2-1	-	CASRRDRGGNEQFF	TGTGCCAGCAGGAGGGACAGGGGCGGGAATGAGCAGTTCTTC
TRBV5-1	TRBD2	TRBJ2-7	-	CASSGVAGAYEQYF	TGCGCCAGCAGCGGGGTAGCGGGGGCCTACGAGCAGTACTTC
TRBV29-1	-	TRBJ1-1	-	CSVRNTEAFF	TGCAGCGTAAGGAACACTGAAGCTTTCTTT
TRBV7-6	-	TRBJ2-5	-	CASSSSPQETQYF	TGTGCCAGCAGCTCGTCTCCCCAAGAGACCCAGTACTTC
TRBV20-1	-	TRBJ2-2	few	CSARDSSTGELFF	TGCAGTGCTAGAGACAGCAGCACCGGGGAGCTGTTTTTT
TRBV28	-	TRBJ1-5	few	CASSLIRENQPQHF	TGTGCCAGCAGTTTAATCAGGGAAAATCAGCCCCAGCATTTT
TRBV2	-	TRBJ1-1	many	CASTAEGGNTEAFF	TGTGCCAGCACAGCCGAAGGGGGGAACACTGAAGCTTTCTTT
TRBV20-1	-	TRBJ2-1	-	CSARTDNNEQFF	TGCAGTGCCCGGACAGATAACAATGAGCAGTTCTTC
TRBV10-2	-	TRBJ2-3	once	CASTVAGLTDTQYF	TGCGCCAGCACCGTGGCAGGTCTCACAGATACGCAGTATTTT
TRBV7-6	-	TRBJ2-7	-	CASSSSTLISYEQYF	TGTGCCAGCAGCTCCAGCACCCTTATCTCCTACGAGCAGTACTTC
TRBV5-1	-	TRBJ2-3	-	CASTGAGGTDTQYF	TGCGCCAGCACGGGAGCAGGTGGGACAGATACGCAGTATTTT
TRBV4-3	-	TRBJ1-3	few	CASSQGSGVGNTIYF	TGCGCCAGCAGCCAAGGTTCAGGGGTCGGAAACACCATATATTTT
TRBV7-2	TRBD2	TRBJ2-3	-	CASSLASGGGTDTQYF	TGTGCCAGCAGCTTAGCTAGCGGGGGAGGCACAGATACGCAGTATTTT